This TCR beta chain was captured in a study of T cells in Graves' hyperthyroidism and ophthalmopathy. Amplified TCR beta CDR3 regions derived from RNA transcripts. HTBI primers were used for first-round RT-PCR of the TCR CDR3. Each CDR3 protein is one row after TCRdb ran MiXCR on the multiplex PCR reads. The repertoire includes about 250,000 distinct CDR3 sequences, around 25% of them detected once, and approximately 35% sits in the top ten. Patients affected by ophthalmopathy presented a Clinical Activity Score of at least 3, a NOSPECS grade of at least 4, and disease duration below 3 months. Every diagnosis used clinical symptoms, serum thyroxine and TRAb, thyroid ultrasound and orbital computed tomography. PBMCs stemmed from more than 7.5 ml fresh peripheral blood. Study-level results: The authors' 13 V-J model separated ophthalmopathy from stable hyperthyroidism.

This clonotype was counted many times. Its antigen is unknown. Germline V lookup: CDR1 WNHNN, CDR2 SYGVQD (reference sequence). The CDR3 sequence is 12 residues long. The V and J ends lost 1 base and 5 bases respectively, with 3 bases between them. The rearrangement joins TRBV10-1 to TRBJ1-5, with D unresolved. The sample taken for sequencing was blood. The source of this sequence is a woman aged 40 to 50 with Graves' ophthalmopathy. The CDR3 nucleotides read TGCGCCAGCAGTGAGTTCCATCAGCCCCAGCATTTT. This gives the protein CASSEFHQPQHF.